This T cell receptor beta chain was profiled in a study of shared clonotypes between healthy human individuals. Germline CDR1 and CDR2: MDHEN and SYDVKM. This CDR3 contains 14 residues. V lost 4 bases, J lost 9 bases, and 5 bases stayed unmatched. Overall study results and limits: Sharing across four donors was highest in naive CD4 (roughly 5%) and lowest in memory CD8 (approximately 0.4%).

For this clone: What it recognizes is unknown.

Repertoires were generated with immunoSEQ multiplex PCR, while TCRdb's copy carries only in-frame clones and drops some. This repertoire shows some 2 million clones, around 95% found once; its top ten account for under 0.15%. The origin of this receptor is a man aged 18 to 30 in good health. The V call is TRBV28, the J call TRBJ2-7; TRBD2 aligns across 14 bases. The sample consisted of naive CD4+ T cells sorted from blood. The subset: CD45RA+ positively selected. The CDR3 here is CASSSGLAGGRQYF. The CDR3 nucleotides read TGTGCCAGCAGTTCAGGACTAGCGGGGGGCCGGCAGTACTTC.